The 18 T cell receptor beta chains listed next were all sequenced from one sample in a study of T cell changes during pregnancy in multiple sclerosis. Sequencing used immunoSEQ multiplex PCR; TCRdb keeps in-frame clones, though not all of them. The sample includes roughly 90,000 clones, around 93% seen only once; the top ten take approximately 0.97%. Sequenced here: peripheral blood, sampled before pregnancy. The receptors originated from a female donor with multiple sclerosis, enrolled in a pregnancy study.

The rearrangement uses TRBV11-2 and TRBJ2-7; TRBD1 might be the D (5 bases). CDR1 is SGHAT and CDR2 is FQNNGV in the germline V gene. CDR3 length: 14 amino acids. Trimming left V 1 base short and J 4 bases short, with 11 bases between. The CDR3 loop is CASSLGRAVYEQYF. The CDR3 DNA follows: TGTGCCAGCAGCTTAGGCAGGGCGGTGTACGAGCAGTACTTC.

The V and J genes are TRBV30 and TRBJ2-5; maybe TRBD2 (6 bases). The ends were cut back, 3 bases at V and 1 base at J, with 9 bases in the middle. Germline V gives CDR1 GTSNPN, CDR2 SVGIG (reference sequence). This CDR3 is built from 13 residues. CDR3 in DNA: TGTGCCTGGAGCCCGGGACTCCAAGAGACCCAGTACTTC. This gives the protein CAWSPGLQETQYF.

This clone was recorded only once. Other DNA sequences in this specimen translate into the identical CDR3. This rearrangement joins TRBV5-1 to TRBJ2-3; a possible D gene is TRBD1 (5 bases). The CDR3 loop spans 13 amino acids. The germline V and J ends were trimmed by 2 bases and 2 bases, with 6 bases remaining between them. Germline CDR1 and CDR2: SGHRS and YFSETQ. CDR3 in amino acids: CASSFRDTDTQYF. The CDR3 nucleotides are TGCGCCAGCAGCTTCAGGGACACAGATACGCAGTATTTT.

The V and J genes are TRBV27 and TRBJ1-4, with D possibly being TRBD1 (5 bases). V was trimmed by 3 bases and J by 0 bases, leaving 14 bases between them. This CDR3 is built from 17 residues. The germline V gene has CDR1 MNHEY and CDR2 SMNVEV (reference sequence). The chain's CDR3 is CASSLFQGFATNEKLFF. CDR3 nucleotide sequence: TGTGCCAGCAGTTTGTTCCAGGGCTTTGCAACTAATGAAAAACTGTTTTTT.

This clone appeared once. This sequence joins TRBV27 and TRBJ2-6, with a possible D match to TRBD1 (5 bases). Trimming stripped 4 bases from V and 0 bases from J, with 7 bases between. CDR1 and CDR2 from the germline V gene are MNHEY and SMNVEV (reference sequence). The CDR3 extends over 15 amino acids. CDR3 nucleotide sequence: TGTGCCAGCAGTTCAAGGGGCTCTGGGGCCAACGTCCTGACTTTC. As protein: CASSSRGSGANVLTF.

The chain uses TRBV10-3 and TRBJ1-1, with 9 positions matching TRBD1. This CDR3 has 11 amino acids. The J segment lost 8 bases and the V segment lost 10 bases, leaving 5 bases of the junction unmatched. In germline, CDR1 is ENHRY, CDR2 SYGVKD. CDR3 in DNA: TGTGCCACCCTGACAGGGGGAGAAGCTTTCTTT. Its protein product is CATLTGGEAFF.

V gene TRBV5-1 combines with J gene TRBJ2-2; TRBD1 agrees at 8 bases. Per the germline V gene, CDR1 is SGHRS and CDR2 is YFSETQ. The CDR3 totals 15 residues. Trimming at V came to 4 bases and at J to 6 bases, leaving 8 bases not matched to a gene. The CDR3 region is CASSARTGYAGELFF. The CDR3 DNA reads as TGCGCCAGCAGCGCGAGGACAGGGTATGCCGGGGAGCTGTTTTTT.

The CDR3 DNA is TGTGCCAGCAGCCAGAGCGGGGGTTTAAGAGAGACCCAGTACTTC. It encodes CASSQSGGLRETQYF. This chain connects TRBV25-1 to TRBJ2-5; 8 positions agree with TRBD2. This CDR3 spans 15 amino acids. V lost 6 bases to trimming and J lost 4 bases; unmatched junction nucleotides: 10. Germline CDR1 is MGHDK and CDR2 is SYGVNS.

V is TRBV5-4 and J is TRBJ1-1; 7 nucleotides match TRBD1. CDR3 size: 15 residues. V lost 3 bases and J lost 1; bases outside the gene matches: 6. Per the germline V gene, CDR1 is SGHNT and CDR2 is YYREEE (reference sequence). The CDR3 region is CASSSGGQSNTEAFF. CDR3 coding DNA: TGTGCCAGCAGCTCCGGGGGACAGTCGAACACTGAAGCTTTCTTT.

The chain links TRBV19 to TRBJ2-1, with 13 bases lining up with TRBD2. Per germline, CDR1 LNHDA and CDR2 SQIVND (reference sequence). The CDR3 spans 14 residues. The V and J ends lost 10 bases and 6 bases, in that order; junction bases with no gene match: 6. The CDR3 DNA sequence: TGTGCCATTGGACTAGCGGGAGCTGGCAATGAGCAGTTCTTC. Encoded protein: CAIGLAGAGNEQFF.

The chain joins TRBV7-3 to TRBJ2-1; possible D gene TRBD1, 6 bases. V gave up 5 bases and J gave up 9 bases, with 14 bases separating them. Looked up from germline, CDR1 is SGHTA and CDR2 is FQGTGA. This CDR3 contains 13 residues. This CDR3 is CASSLHREREQFF. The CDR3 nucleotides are TGTGCCAGCAGCCTCCACAGGGAGCGTGAGCAGTTCTTC.

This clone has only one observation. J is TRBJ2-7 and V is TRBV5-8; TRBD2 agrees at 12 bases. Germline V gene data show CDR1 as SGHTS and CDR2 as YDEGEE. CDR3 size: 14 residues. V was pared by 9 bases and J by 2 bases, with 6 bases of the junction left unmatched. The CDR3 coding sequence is TGTGCCAACCCTCGACTAGCGGGAGCCTACGAGCAGTACTTC. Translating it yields CANPRLAGAYEQYF.

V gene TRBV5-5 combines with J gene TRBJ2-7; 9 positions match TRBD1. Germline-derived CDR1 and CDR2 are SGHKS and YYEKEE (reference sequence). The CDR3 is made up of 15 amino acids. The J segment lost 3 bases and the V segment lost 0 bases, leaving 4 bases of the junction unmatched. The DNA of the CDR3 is TGTGCCAGCAGCTTGGAACAGGGGGCGGGCTACGAGCAGTACTTC. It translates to CASSLEQGAGYEQYF.

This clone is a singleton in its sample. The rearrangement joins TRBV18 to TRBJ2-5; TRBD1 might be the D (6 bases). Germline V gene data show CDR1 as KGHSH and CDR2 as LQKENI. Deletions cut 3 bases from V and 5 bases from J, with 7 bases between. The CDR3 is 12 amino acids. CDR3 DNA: TGTGCCAGCTCACCCCAGGGGGAGACCCAGTACTTC. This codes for CASSPQGETQYF.

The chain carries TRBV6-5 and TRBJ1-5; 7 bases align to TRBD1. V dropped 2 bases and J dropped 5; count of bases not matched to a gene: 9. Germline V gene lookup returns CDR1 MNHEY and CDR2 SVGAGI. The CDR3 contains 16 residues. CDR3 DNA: TGTGCCAGCAGTTACAGCGACAGGGAATCCCATCAGCCCCAGCATTTT. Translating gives CASSYSDRESHQPQHF.

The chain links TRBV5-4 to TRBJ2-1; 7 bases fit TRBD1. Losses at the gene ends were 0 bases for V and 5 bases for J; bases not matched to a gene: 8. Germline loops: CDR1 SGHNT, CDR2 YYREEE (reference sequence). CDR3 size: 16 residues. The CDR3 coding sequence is TGTGCCAGCAGCTTGGCCTTGGTGACAGGGAACAATGAGCAGTTCTTC. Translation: CASSLALVTGNNEQFF.

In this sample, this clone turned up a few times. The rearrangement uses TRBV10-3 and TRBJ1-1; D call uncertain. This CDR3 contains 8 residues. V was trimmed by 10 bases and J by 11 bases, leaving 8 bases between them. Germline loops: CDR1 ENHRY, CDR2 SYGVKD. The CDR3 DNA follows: TGTGCCACCCCGGAGGCTTTCTTT. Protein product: CATPEAFF.

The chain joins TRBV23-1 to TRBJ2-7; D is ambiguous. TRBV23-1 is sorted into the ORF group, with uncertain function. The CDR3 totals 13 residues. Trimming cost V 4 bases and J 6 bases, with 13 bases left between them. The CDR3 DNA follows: TGCGCCAGCAGTCCCCCCCGGAACAGCGAGCAGTACTTC. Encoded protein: CASSPPRNSEQYF.